The present TCR beta chain was sequenced within a study of tumor and adjacent non-tumor tissue in lung cancer. Three rounds of nested PCR, following a modified ARM-PCR protocol, produced the TCRbeta library. Via MiXCR, TCRdb re-called the multiplex PCR reads, giving one row per CDR3 protein. This table holds under 100,000 distinct CDR3 sequences, 55% to 70% found once. This clonotype appeared once. What it binds is not known. The junction shows a germline mismatch at one end, possibly a read error. RNA was extracted from bulk tissue without any cell sorting. Donors were chemotherapy-naive, newly diagnosed lung cancer surgical patients in China, August–late 2014. Whole-study results and caveats: Tumor tissue had significantly higher TCR diversity than normal lung. Higher tumor TCR diversity was associated with shorter survival.

The TCR sequence derives from a woman in her 70s with non-small cell lung cancer. Sequenced sample: lung tumor tissue.

The CDR3 region is CSGHSLSPSGANVLTF. CDR3 sequence (DNA): TGCAGCGGACATAGCCTTTCCCCCTCTGGGGCTAACGTCCTGACTTTC. This rearrangement joins TRBV29-1 to TRBJ2-6; maybe TRBD1 (5 bases). The CDR3 length is 16 residues. The germline CDR1 and CDR2 sequences are SQVTM and ANQGSEA.